This TCR beta chain derives from a study of cytomegalovirus exposure and HLA in healthy donors. Study-wide background: Among the 300 to 500 donors who were genotyped, about 80% fell in the genetic ancestry cluster that is associated with self-reported Caucasian donors.

On this clone: Its antigen is undetermined.

The germline CDR1 and CDR2 sequences are SGDLS and YYNGEE. The CDR3 sequence is 17 residues long. The junction had 9 bases not matched to a gene; V was cut back by 0 bases and J by 5 bases. Study conclusions and caveats: The later analysis indicated that the majority of CMV-associated TCR beta chains appeared HLA-restricted. TCR beta V- and J-gene trimming was later associated with a missense DCLRE1C variant.

Primers for the PCR totalled 60 Vbeta and 13 Jbeta. Authors' data handling: Unique TCR beta chains totaled some 78 million in a later count, with roughly 11 million of them shared. Clones were sequenced by immunoSEQ multiplex PCR, and TCRdb holds only the in-frame ones, with some missing. That table supplies the V and J calls and clone size; D and trimming were determined from the DNA. The table records approximately 110,000 clones, around four fifths of them present only once. This sequence was found in a woman in her forties or fifties in good health and CMV-seropositive. The specimen sequenced was PBMCs. J is TRBJ2-3 and V is TRBV9; 10 nucleotides line up with TRBD2. In DNA, the CDR3 is TGTGCCAGCAGCGTAGCCAGCGGGGGGGTTGAGGGAGATACGCAGTATTTT. It is translated as CASSVASGGVEGDTQYF.